This T cell receptor (beta chain) was obtained from a study of cytomegalovirus exposure and HLA in healthy donors. PCR was performed using 60 Vbeta and 13 Jbeta primers. TCRdb's copy holds only in-frame clones and misses some; the assay was immunoSEQ multiplex PCR. The table records some 200,000 clones, 65% to 80% of them present only once. With respect to this clone: What it recognizes is unknown.

General study findings and limits: A cluster of highly shared sequence variants was likely a sequencing artifact.

V shed 1 base and J shed 1 base, with 5 bases lying between them. The V gene's germline CDR1 is MNHNS and CDR2 SASEGT. The CDR3 has 14 amino acids. This TCR was recovered from a girl aged 2-10 years in good health and CMV-seronegative. This chain uses TRBV6-1 with TRBJ1-3; D call uncertain. The specimen sequenced was PBMCs. The CDR3: CASSEDGSGNTIYF. CDR3 coding DNA: TGTGCCAGCAGTGAAGACGGGTCTGGAAACACCATATATTTT.